The 32 T cell receptor beta chains below all came from one sample that was sequenced in a study of T-cell reconstitution after alpha-beta-depleted transplantation in children. Unique molecular identifiers featured in how the TCRbeta library was prepared. TCRdb analysed the PCR reads with MiXCR anew, one entry per CDR3 protein. The repertoire holds roughly 49,000 distinct CDR3 sequences, with approximately 8.7% as singletons. The sequenced sample was PBMCs, mostly from graft donor cells, obtained 60 days after TCRalphabeta/CD19-depleted stem cell transplant. These receptors all come from a male patient aged 2-15 years who had a stem cell transplant for chronic granulomatous disease, so the T cells may come from the graft donor.

Ten or more counts support this clonotype. This chain links TRBV7-9 with TRBJ2-2; 8 bases are a match to TRBD1. The CDR3 spans 17 residues. Per the germline V gene, CDR1 is SEHNR and CDR2 is FQNEAQ (reference sequence). V trimming: 3 bases; J trimming: 4 bases; junction bases outside the gene matches: 10. CDR3 nucleotides: TGTGCCAGCAGCTTGAGGACAGGGCCAGGTGCCACCGGGGAGCTGTTTTTT. Translated: CASSLRTGPGATGELFF.

This clonotype showed up many times. The genes are TRBV15 and TRBJ2-7, with a weak D call TRBD2 (6 bases). Trimming stripped 7 bases from V and 0 bases from J, with 13 bases between. The CDR3 extends over 14 amino acids. The germline gives CDR1 LNHNV, CDR2 YYDKDF (reference sequence). CDR3 residues: CATKPPGSSYEQYF. For the CDR3, the DNA is TGTGCCACCAAACCTCCCGGGAGCTCCTACGAGCAGTACTTC.

This clonotype was seen only a few times. The chain uses TRBV11-2 and TRBJ2-1, with 9 bases matching TRBD2. There are 14 residues in the CDR3. The germline V gene encodes CDR1 SGHAT and CDR2 FQNNGV. Trimming cost V 5 bases and J 8 bases; bases outside gene matches: 7. This CDR3 is CASSLAGGLHEQFF. The CDR3, as DNA: TGTGCCAGCAGCCTCGCGGGAGGGCTCCATGAGCAGTTCTTC.

This clonotype has at least ten counts. The chain employs TRBV4-1 and TRBJ2-7; 9 positions agree with TRBD1. CDR1 is MGHRA, CDR2 YSYEKL, per germline. J was trimmed by 1 base and V by 0 bases; bases with no gene match: 7. CDR3 length: 17 residues. The CDR3 region is CASSQDKVGTGSYEQYF. CDR3 in DNA: TGCGCCAGCAGCCAAGATAAAGTGGGGACAGGGTCCTACGAGCAGTACTTC.

This clonotype was recorded at least ten times. The V gene is TRBV6-5, the J gene TRBJ2-1; a weak D match, TRBD2 (5 bases). Germline CDR1 MNHEY, CDR2 SVGAGI. V lost 0 bases and J 1 base, leaving 10 bases between the germline ends. CDR3 length: 16 amino acids. The CDR3 reads CASSYSSPGSYNEQFF. The CDR3 DNA reads as TGTGCCAGCAGTTACTCGTCGCCGGGATCCTACAATGAGCAGTTCTTC.

This clonotype came up many times. This chain joins TRBV27 and TRBJ2-7; no firm D call. CDR3 length equals 12 residues. Between the trimmed V and J ends, which lost 8 bases and 2 bases, there was a span of 10 bases. Germline CDR1 and CDR2: MNHEY and SMNVEV (reference sequence). CDR3 DNA sequence: TGTGCCAGCTCCGACGGAGCCTACGAGCAGTACTTC. It translates to CASSDGAYEQYF.

Many counts were recorded for this clonotype. The chain carries TRBV19 and TRBJ1-1; the D is unclear. The CDR3 spans 14 residues. The V and J ends lost 4 bases and 3 bases respectively, with 12 bases between them. The V gene's germline CDR1 is LNHDA and CDR2 SQIVND (reference sequence). CDR3 DNA: TGTGCCAGTAGTAGGAGGGAGGTGCACACTGAAGCTTTCTTT. This sequence encodes CASSRREVHTEAFF.

This clonotype was observed many times. The rearrangement uses TRBV28 and TRBJ1-1; unclear D gene. The ends were cut back, 5 bases at V and 1 base at J, with 8 bases in the middle. Germline lookup yields CDR1 MDHEN and CDR2 SYDVKM. The CDR3 is 13 amino acids. In nucleotides, the CDR3 is TGTGCCAGCAGTACCGACCCGAACACTGAAGCTTTCTTT. Its translation is CASSTDPNTEAFF.

The chain couples TRBV27 to TRBJ2-7, with 9 nucleotides matching TRBD1. CDR3 length: 16 amino acids. Germline V gene lookup returns CDR1 MNHEY and CDR2 SMNVEV (reference sequence). V was clipped by 6 bases and J by 2 bases; unmatched bases: 11. DNA of the CDR3: TGTGCCAGCAGGGCCACAGGGGGCCCCTCTCCCTACGAGCAGTACTTC. It is translated as CASRATGGPSPYEQYF.

The sample holds many counts of this clonotype. J is TRBJ2-2 and V is TRBV20-1; TRBD1 matches at 12 bases. CDR1 is DFQATT, CDR2 SNEGSKA, per germline (reference sequence). The CDR3 consists of 17 residues. The trim removed 0 bases at V and 5 bases at J, leaving 7 bases unmatched. CDR3 protein: CSARDMGQGALTGELFF. The CDR3 DNA follows: TGCAGTGCTAGAGATATGGGACAGGGGGCTTTAACCGGGGAGCTGTTTTTT.

The sample holds many counts of this clonotype. This chain uses TRBV11-2 with TRBJ2-1; D is unclear. Germline V gene data show CDR1 as SGHAT and CDR2 as FQNNGV. The CDR3 is 13 amino acids. V dropped 2 bases and J dropped 8 bases, with 10 bases sitting between them. CDR3 DNA sequence: TGTGCCAGCAGCTTAATTTTGAGTCATGAGCAGTTCTTC. Translating it yields CASSLILSHEQFF.

This clonotype was counted many times. J is TRBJ1-3 and V is TRBV7-2; D remains unclear. The V gene's germline CDR1 is SGHTA and CDR2 FQGNSA. The CDR3 consists of 12 residues. Trimming took 1 base from V and 5 from J, leaving 3 bases between them. CDR3 sequence reads: CASSLDRNTIYF. CDR3 DNA: TGTGCCAGCAGCTTAGACAGAAACACCATATATTTT.

Many counts were recorded for this clonotype. V is TRBV4-2 and J is TRBJ2-7; D uncertain. CDR3 length: 14 amino acids. Trimming removed 0 bases from V and 3 bases from J, with 9 bases in between. Per the germline V gene, CDR1 is LGHNA and CDR2 is YNFKEQ. The DNA for the CDR3 is TGTGCCAGCAGCCAAGACTTGTCCTACTACGAGCAGTACTTC. It translates to CASSQDLSYYEQYF.

Ten or more counts support this clonotype. The V gene is TRBV29-1, the J gene TRBJ1-2; tentative D call: TRBD1 (6 bases). This CDR3 is built from 11 residues. Deletions cut 3 bases from V and 4 bases from J, with 6 bases between. Germline values: CDR1 SQVTM, CDR2 ANQGSEA. The CDR3 here is CSVDRGYGYTF. For the CDR3, the DNA is TGCAGCGTTGACAGGGGCTATGGCTACACCTTC.

This clonotype occurred many times. The rearrangement links TRBV20-1 to TRBJ2-7; either TRBD1 or TRBD2 may fit D (5 bases each). CDR1 is DFQATT and CDR2 is SNEGSKA in the germline V gene (reference sequence). The CDR3 contains 12 residues. V was pared by 8 bases and J by 2 bases, with 13 bases between. As DNA, the CDR3 is TGCAGTTCCAGAGGGGCCCCCTACGAGCAGTACTTC. This encodes CSSRGAPYEQYF.

The chain combines TRBV4-1 with TRBJ1-3; D call uncertain. The CDR3 consists of 15 residues. Trimming removed 4 bases at V and 0 bases at J, with 10 bases between. From germline, CDR1 is MGHRA and CDR2 YSYEKL. CDR3 sequence reads: CASSPPGNSGNTIYF. For the CDR3, the DNA is TGCGCCAGCAGCCCCCCTGGGAACTCTGGAAACACCATATATTTT.

This clonotype has at least ten counts. The V and J genes are TRBV9 and TRBJ2-1; no reliable D call. The length of the CDR3 is 12 residues. The V gene lost 3 bases and the J gene lost 9 bases, with 10 bases spanning the gap. Germline loops: CDR1 SGDLS, CDR2 YYNGEE. CDR3 loop: CASSAFFGEQFF. The CDR3 DNA reads as TGTGCCAGCAGCGCCTTTTTCGGTGAGCAGTTCTTC. Based on the CDR3 plus reference TRBV9 and TRBJ2-1, the full variable domain is DSGVTQTPKHLITATGQRVTLRCSPRSGDLSVYWYQQSLDQGLQFLIQYYNGEERAKGNILERFSAQQFPDLHSELNLSSLELGDSALYFCASSAFFGEQFFGPGTRLTVL.

This clonotype showed up many times. The J gene is TRBJ1-1, the V gene TRBV6-5; possibly TRBD1 for D (6 bases). The CDR3 sequence is 15 residues long. Germline CDR1 and CDR2: MNHEY and SVGAGI. The ends were cut back, 0 bases at V and 2 bases at J, with 10 bases in the middle. The CDR3 sequence is CASSYSGGQNTEAFF. CDR3 nucleotide sequence: TGTGCCAGCAGTTACTCTGGGGGGCAAAACACTGAAGCTTTCTTT.

This clonotype was picked up many times. This chain links TRBV6-5 with TRBJ1-1, with TRBD1 as a possible D gene (6 bases). Trimming took off 3 bases at V and 5 bases at J, with 19 bases between the two ends. This CDR3 region has 16 residues. The germline V gene has CDR1 MNHEY and CDR2 SVGAGI. As DNA, the CDR3 is TGTGCCAGCAGTTATTGGGGCAATGGGGGGCGGACTGAAGCTTTCTTT. This encodes CASSYWGNGGRTEAFF.

This clonotype was seen many times. The gene calls are TRBV7-8 and TRBJ2-5; D not certain. Per germline, CDR1 SGHVS and CDR2 FQNEAQ. V was shortened by 5 bases and J by 5 bases, with 15 bases between the two germline ends. The CDR3 runs to 14 residues. The CDR3 protein is CASSPKGSPETQYF. The CDR3 DNA reads as TGTGCCAGCAGCCCTAAAGGGTCCCCGGAGACCCAGTACTTC.

This clonotype was recorded many times. The chain links TRBV5-1 to TRBJ2-1; weak D call: TRBD2 (6 bases). V lost 3 bases and J lost 7, with 17 bases in between. The germline gives CDR1 SGHRS, CDR2 YFSETQ. This CDR3 has 15 amino acids. CDR3 protein: CASSSRSSVGNEQFF. In DNA, the CDR3 is TGCGCCAGCAGCTCAAGATCTAGCGTGGGTAATGAGCAGTTCTTC.

This clonotype was recorded at least ten times. This chain uses TRBV21-1 with TRBJ1-6; the table gives TRBD1 as D, unverified against the DNA. TRBV21-1 corresponds to a pseudogene. The CDR3 spans 19 residues. CDR3: CASSKGSRQGNAYNSPLHF. CDR3 DNA sequence: TGTGCCAGCAGCAAAGGGAGTAGACAGGGGAACGCCTATAATTCACCCCTCCACTTT.

There are many counts of this clonotype. This rearrangement joins TRBV18 to TRBJ2-7; 12 positions match TRBD2. From germline, CDR1 is KGHSH and CDR2 LQKENI. CDR3 size: 15 residues. The junction had 3 bases not matched to a gene; V was cut back by 2 bases and J by 4 bases. The CDR3 region is CASSPVTSGSYEQYF. Here the CDR3 DNA reads TGTGCCAGCTCACCAGTGACTAGCGGGAGTTACGAGCAGTACTTC.

This clonotype was seen ten or more times. The V gene is TRBV7-8, the J gene TRBJ2-1; D may be TRBD2 (6 bases). The V end lost 5 bases, the J end lost 0 bases, and 20 bases lay between the germline ends. The CDR3 runs 18 residues. CDR1 and CDR2 (germline): SGHVS, FQNEAQ. This CDR3 is CASSTRSLRESSYNEQFF. CDR3 DNA: TGTGCCAGCAGCACCCGCAGCCTCCGGGAGAGCTCCTACAATGAGCAGTTCTTC. Variable domain in full (rest from reference TRBV7-8 and TRBJ2-1): GAGVSQSPRYKVAKRGQDVALRCDPISGHVSLFWYQQALGQGPEFLTYFQNEAQLDKSGLPSDRFFAERPEGSVSTLKIQRTQQEDSAVYLCASSTRSLRESSYNEQFFGPGTRLTVL.

J is TRBJ2-2 and V is TRBV12-3 or TRBV12-4, with 11 nucleotides matching TRBD2. CDR3 length: 17 residues. The trim removed 4 bases at V and 5 bases at J, leaving 9 bases unmatched. This CDR3 is CASSSLAGAFITGELFF. CDR3 in DNA: TGTGCCAGCAGTTCACTAGCGGGAGCCTTTATAACCGGGGAGCTGTTTTTT.

The chain has TRBV20-1 and TRBJ1-5; no clear D. Trimming removed 1 base from V and 4 bases from J, with 8 bases in between. Germline assignment: CDR1 DFQATT and CDR2 SNEGSKA (reference sequence). CDR3 length equals 13 residues. The CDR3 nucleotides are TGCAGTGCTAGAGGGAATGATAATCAGCCCCAGCATTTT. Its protein is CSARGNDNQPQHF.

This clonotype came up many times. This chain uses TRBV5-3 with TRBJ2-1; 10 bases agree with TRBD2. TRBV5-3 is recorded as an ORF, its role being uncertain. The CDR3 runs 14 residues. The junction had 2 bases not matched to a gene; V was cut back by 4 bases and J by 4 bases. DNA of the CDR3: TGTGCCAGAAGCGAGACTAGCGGGTACAATGAGCAGTTCTTC. This codes for CARSETSGYNEQFF.

This clonotype was seen many times. V gene TRBV29-1 combines with J gene TRBJ2-1; D might be TRBD1 or TRBD2, each matching 5 bases. Trimming took 7 bases from V and 14 from J, leaving 15 bases between them. The CDR3 is made up of 10 amino acids. Germline V gives CDR1 SQVTM, CDR2 ANQGSEA. The CDR3 DNA reads as TGCAGCGCCGTCGGGGCCGGGGAGTTCTTC. Its translation: CSAVGAGEFF.

This clonotype was seen a few times. The CDR3 spells CASSLIYGARQFF. CDR3 nucleotide sequence: TGTGCCAGCAGCTTAATCTATGGGGCGAGGCAGTTCTTC. The chain couples TRBV7-3 to TRBJ2-1; D possibly corresponds to TRBD1 (5 bases). The V gene's germline CDR1 is SGHTA and CDR2 FQGTGA. Trimming took off 1 base at V and 12 bases at J, with 13 bases between the two ends. There are 13 residues in the CDR3.

The rearrangement joins TRBV15 to TRBJ1-2; unclear D gene. The germline V gene encodes CDR1 LNHNV and CDR2 YYDKDF (reference sequence). Trimming took off 1 base at V and 4 bases at J, with 13 bases between the two ends. The CDR3 has 15 residues. CDR3 region: CATSRASGGGYGYTF. For the CDR3, the DNA is TGTGCCACCAGCAGAGCGTCTGGAGGAGGCTATGGCTACACCTTC.

This clonotype was detected ten times or more. V usage is TRBV7-2 and J usage is TRBJ2-1, with 7 bases identical to TRBD1. Germline values: CDR1 SGHTA, CDR2 FQGNSA. The CDR3 spans 11 residues. With V trimmed by 5 bases and J by 14 bases, 6 bases remained unmatched. In DNA form, the CDR3 reads TGTGCCAGCAGCCCGGGACAGAAAGAGTTCTTC. Translation: CASSPGQKEFF.

This clonotype was seen many times. The chain uses TRBV25-1 and TRBJ1-1; D not certain. Deletions cut 0 bases from V and 1 base from J, with 6 bases between. Germline CDR1 and CDR2: MGHDK and SYGVNS. This CDR3 spans 14 amino acids. Here the CDR3 reads CASSEYRGNTEAFF. The CDR3 DNA follows: TGTGCCAGCAGTGAATATCGGGGGAACACTGAAGCTTTCTTT.